Listed below are T cell receptor beta chains from one sample, sequenced in a study of cytomegalovirus exposure and HLA in healthy donors. TCRdb's copy holds only in-frame clones and misses some; the assay was immunoSEQ multiplex PCR. The sample yields roughly 200,000 clones, 79% seen once. What was sequenced was PBMCs. The source is a man over 45 in good health and CMV-seronegative. CDR3s include the opening cysteine and the closing phenylalanine or tryptophan. A D gene is named only where the DNA matches it firmly. The size of a clone is reported for some rows only, either as once, few or many, or as a class for expanded clones.

J,V,size,D,CDR3
TRBJ2-5,TRBV27,-,TRBD1,CASRGDRGVWGTQYF
TRBJ1-2,TRBV4-1,-,-,CASNPLGEGYGYTF
TRBJ2-2,TRBV7-7,-,TRBD2,CASSLGLRGETGELFF
TRBJ1-2,TRBV5-5,-,-,CASSLKQVGYGYTF
TRBJ2-2,TRBV27,-,TRBD2,CASQSGRVMAGELFF
TRBJ2-7,TRBV18,-,-,CASSPGQSEQYF
TRBJ2-7,TRBV10-1,-,-,CASSEWSRGEQYF
TRBJ2-7,TRBV5-1,-,TRBD2,CASSFASGGLEQYF
TRBJ2-7,TRBV6-1,-,-,CASSEGDLYYEQYF
TRBJ2-7,TRBV6-5,few,TRBD2,CASSRGTSGSYEQYF